This TCR beta chain appears in the sequencing data of a study of beta chain features in type 1 diabetes. Broader study findings: Using cDNA template may skew counts toward highly expressing activated cells.

The V gene lost 0 bases and the J gene lost 0 bases, with 8 bases spanning the gap. CDR1 and CDR2 (germline): SGDLS, YYNGEE. The length of the CDR3 is 15 residues. TCRB transcripts that were expressed got sequenced, as all of the isolated RNA had been reverse transcribed. The data were produced by immunoSEQ multiplex PCR, yet TCRdb's version contains in-frame clones alone and is incomplete. This table has some 330,000 clones, approximately 10% appearing once. This clone was seen only a few times. Its antigen is undetermined. The sequenced sample was naive CD4+ T cells from blood. The receptor's source is a woman aged 25 to 39 in good health. The chain couples TRBV9 to TRBJ2-3, with a tentative D call TRBD2 (6 bases). CDR3 protein: CASSVGSGSTDTQYF. CDR3 DNA sequence: TGTGCCAGCAGCGTAGGAAGCGGGAGCACAGATACGCAGTATTTT.